This T cell receptor (beta chain) was sequenced for a study of blood T cell repertoires in COVID-19. The overall study: Acute-phase and convalescent COVID-19 samples originated in the United States, Italy and Spain. T cells, B-cell-depleted T cells, or PBMCs provided the cDNA or gDNA that served as material.

With V trimmed by 3 bases and J by 2 bases, 6 bases remained unmatched. Germline V gene data show CDR1 as GTSNPN and CDR2 as SVGIG (reference sequence). The CDR3 has 15 amino acids. Per the original methods: The authors estimated nucleated cell counts from reference gene primer amplification. Here immunoSEQ multiplex PCR was the method, and the copy in TCRdb shows in-frame clones only, minus some. Clonal size and the V and J genes are those of that table, whereas D and trimming came from the DNA. The sample has 60,000 or so clones, 88% seen once. The specimen sequenced was peripheral blood. The chain employs TRBV30 and TRBJ2-3; 9 positions match TRBD2. This clonotype was obtained from a woman between 70 and 85 years old with active COVID-19. The chain's CDR3 is CAWRRAGGSTDTQYF. Written as DNA, the CDR3 is TGTGCCTGGAGGAGAGCGGGAGGTTCCACAGATACGCAGTATTTT.